A single TCR beta chain is shown here with its context. The sample belongs to a study of low-dose radiotherapy and immunotherapy resistance in tumors. As for the study in general: In Cohort 2, 1 Gy per fraction was delivered every two weeks, for a total of 13 Gy over 26 weeks.

CDR1 and CDR2 (germline): MNHNY, SVGAGI (reference sequence). Trimming cost V 0 bases and J 3 bases, with 8 bases left between them. The CDR3 is made up of 14 amino acids. Alpha and beta chains were covered, as first-strand cDNA relied on TRAV- and TRBV-specific primers. Both a constant-region primer and a V-primer adapter served to amplify TCRs across roughly 22 PCR cycles. MiXCR was run by TCRdb on the reads, yielding one entry per CDR3 protein. The data show 35,000 to 50,000 distinct CDR3 sequences, roughly 31% seen once. This sample's time point: before trial treatment. The therapy administered to donors comprised nivolumab, ipilimumab, aspirin, low-dose cyclophosphamide and low-dose radiotherapy. Patients qualified if they had advanced solid tumors that lacked tumor-infiltrating lymphocytes.

The chain links TRBV6-6 to TRBJ1-2, with D hard to call. The origin of this receptor is a male donor with gallbladder cancer. The source was PBMCs, collected before treatment. In DNA form, the CDR3 reads TGTGCCAGCAGTTACTCAGGAGGCGACTATGGCTACACCTTC. This codes for CASSYSGGDYGYTF.